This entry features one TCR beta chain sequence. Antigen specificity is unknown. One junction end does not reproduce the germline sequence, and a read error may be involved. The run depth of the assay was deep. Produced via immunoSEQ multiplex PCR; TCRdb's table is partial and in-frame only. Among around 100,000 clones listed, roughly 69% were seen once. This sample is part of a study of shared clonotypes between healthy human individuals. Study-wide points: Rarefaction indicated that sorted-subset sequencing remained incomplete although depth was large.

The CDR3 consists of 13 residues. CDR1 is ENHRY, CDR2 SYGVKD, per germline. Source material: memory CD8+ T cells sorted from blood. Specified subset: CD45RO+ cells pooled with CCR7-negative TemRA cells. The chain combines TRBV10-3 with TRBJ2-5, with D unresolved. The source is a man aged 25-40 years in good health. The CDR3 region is CAISEKKEDTQYF. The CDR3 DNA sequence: TGTGCCATCAGTGAGAAAAAGGAAGATACCCAGTACTTC.